The 2 T cell receptor beta chains reported below all come from one sample, sequenced in a study of spatial heterogeneity in lung cancer. TCRdb called the 5' RACE reads again in MiXCR, with one record for every CDR3 protein. The repertoire consists of tens of thousands of distinct CDR3 sequences, with approximately 13% occurring once and the leading ten covering 50% to 65%. As for time point: sample taken at primary tumor resection. The specimen was PBMCs, collected at surgery. Receptors were obtained from a male donor with early-stage non-small cell lung cancer.

The table lists this clonotype with a few counts. This chain joins TRBV11-1 and TRBJ1-1; D remains unclear. The V gene's germline CDR1 is SGHAT and CDR2 FQDESV (reference sequence). Trimming took off 1 base at V and 1 base at J, with 16 bases between the two ends. This CDR3 region has 17 residues. The DNA for the CDR3 is TGTGCCAGCAGCTTAGTTGGCAGGTCATCAGCGAACACTGAAGCTTTCTTT. This gives the protein CASSLVGRSSANTEAFF.

This clonotype has a count of ten or more. The chain uses TRBV7-6 and TRBJ2-5; D not certain. The germline V gene encodes CDR1 SGHVS and CDR2 FNYEAQ. The V end was cut by 0 bases, the J end by 3 bases, with 8 bases between. The CDR3 runs 14 residues. This CDR3 reads CASSLAFYEETQYF. In DNA, the CDR3 is TGTGCCAGCAGCTTAGCGTTCTATGAAGAGACCCAGTACTTC.